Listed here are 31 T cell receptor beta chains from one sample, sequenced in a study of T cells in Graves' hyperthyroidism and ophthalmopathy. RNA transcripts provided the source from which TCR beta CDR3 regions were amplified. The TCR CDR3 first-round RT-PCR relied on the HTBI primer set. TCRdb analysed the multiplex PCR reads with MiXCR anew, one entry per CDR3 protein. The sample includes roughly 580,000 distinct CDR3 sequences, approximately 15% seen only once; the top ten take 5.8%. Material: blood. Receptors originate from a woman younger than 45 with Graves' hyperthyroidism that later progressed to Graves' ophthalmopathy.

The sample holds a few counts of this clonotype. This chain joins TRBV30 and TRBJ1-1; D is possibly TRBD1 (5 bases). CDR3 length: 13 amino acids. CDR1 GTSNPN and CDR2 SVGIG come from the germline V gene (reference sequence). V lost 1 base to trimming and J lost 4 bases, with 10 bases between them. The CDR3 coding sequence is TGTGCCTGGAGTGCTCATAGGGGCACTGAAGCTTTCTTT. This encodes CAWSAHRGTEAFF.

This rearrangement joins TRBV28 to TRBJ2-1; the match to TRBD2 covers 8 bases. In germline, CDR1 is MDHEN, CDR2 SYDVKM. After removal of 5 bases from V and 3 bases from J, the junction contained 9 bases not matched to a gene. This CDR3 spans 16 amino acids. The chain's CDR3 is CASSLISGGIYNEQFF. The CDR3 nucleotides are TGTGCCAGCAGTCTGATCTCGGGAGGGATCTACAATGAGCAGTTCTTC.

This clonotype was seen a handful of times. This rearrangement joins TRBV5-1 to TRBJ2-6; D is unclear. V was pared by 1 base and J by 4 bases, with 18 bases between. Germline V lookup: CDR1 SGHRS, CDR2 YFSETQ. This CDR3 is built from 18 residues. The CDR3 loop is CASSLTVRTVGGANVLTF. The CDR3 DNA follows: TGCGCCAGCAGCTTGACTGTTCGAACCGTGGGGGGGGCCAACGTCCTGACTTTC.

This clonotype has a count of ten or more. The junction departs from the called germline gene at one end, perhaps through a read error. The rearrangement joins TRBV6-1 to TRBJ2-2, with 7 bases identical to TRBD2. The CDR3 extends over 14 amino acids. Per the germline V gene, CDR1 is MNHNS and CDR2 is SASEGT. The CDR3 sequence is CASRLSGNAGELFF. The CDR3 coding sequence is TGTGCCAGCCGCCTCAGCGGGAACGCCGGGGAGCTGTTTTTT.

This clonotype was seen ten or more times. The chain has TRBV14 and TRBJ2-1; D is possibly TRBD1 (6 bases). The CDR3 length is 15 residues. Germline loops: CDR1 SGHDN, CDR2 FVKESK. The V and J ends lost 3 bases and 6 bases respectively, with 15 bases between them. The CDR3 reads CASSHPGEYGNEQFF. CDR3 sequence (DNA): TGTGCCAGCAGCCATCCAGGGGAGTACGGCAATGAGCAGTTCTTC.

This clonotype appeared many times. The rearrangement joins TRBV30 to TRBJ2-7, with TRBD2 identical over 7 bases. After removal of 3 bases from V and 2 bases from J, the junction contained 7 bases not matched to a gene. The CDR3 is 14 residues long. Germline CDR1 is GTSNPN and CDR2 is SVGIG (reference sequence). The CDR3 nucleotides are TGTGCCTGGAGCCTAGCGGTTGGACCCTACGAGCAGTACTTC. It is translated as CAWSLAVGPYEQYF.

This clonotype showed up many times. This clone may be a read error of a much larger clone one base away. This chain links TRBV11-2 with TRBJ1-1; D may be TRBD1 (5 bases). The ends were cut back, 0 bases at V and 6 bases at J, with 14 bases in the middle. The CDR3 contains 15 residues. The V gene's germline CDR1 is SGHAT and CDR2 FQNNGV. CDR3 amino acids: CASSLDYTGDAEAFF. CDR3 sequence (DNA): TGTGCCAGCAGCTTAGATTATACAGGCGACGCTGAAGCTTTCTTT.

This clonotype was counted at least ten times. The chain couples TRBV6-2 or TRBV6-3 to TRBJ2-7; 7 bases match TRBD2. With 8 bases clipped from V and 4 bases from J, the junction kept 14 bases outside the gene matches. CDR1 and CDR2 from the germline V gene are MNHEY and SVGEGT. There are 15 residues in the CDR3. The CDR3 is CASYSAGTNLYEQYF. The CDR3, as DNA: TGTGCCAGCTACTCCGCCGGGACTAACCTATACGAGCAGTACTTC.

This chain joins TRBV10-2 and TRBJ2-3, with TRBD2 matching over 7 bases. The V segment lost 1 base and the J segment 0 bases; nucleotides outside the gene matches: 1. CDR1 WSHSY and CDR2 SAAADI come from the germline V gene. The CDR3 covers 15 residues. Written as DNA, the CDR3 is TGCGCCAGCAGTGAGTGGACTAGAAGCACAGATACGCAGTATTTT. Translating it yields CASSEWTRSTDTQYF.

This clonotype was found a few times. The CDR3 loop reads CASSPGGSGPTDTQYF. The CDR3, as DNA: TGTGCCAGCAGCCCCGGGGGTAGCGGACCCACAGATACGCAGTATTTT. This rearrangement joins TRBV7-9 to TRBJ2-3; possible D gene TRBD2, 6 bases. The V end lost 5 bases, the J end lost 2 bases, and 17 bases lay between the germline ends. This CDR3 is built from 16 residues. Germline lookup yields CDR1 SEHNR and CDR2 FQNEAQ (reference sequence).

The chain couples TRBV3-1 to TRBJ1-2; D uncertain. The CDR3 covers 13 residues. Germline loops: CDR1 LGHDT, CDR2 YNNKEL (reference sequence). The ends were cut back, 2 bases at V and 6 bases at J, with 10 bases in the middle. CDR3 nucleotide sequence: TGTGCCAGCAGCCAACTTCAAGGAGATGGCTACACCTTC. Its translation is CASSQLQGDGYTF.

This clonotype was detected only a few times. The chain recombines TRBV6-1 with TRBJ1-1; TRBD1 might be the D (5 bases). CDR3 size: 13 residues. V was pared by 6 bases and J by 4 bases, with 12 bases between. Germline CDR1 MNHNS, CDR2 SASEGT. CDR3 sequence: CASRTWGTTEAFF. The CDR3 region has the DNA TGTGCCAGCAGAACGTGGGGGACCACTGAAGCTTTCTTT.

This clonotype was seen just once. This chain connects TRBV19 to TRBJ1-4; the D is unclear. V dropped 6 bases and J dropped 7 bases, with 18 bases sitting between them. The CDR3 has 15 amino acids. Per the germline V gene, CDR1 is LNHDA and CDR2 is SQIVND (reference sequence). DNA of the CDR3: TGTGCCAGTAGACAAAGCCCAGGCTTCAGTGAAAAACTGTTTTTT. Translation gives CASRQSPGFSEKLFF.

The CDR3 loop is CASREDRGTGANVLTF. The CDR3 bases are TGTGCCAGCAGGGAGGACAGGGGGACTGGGGCCAACGTCCTGACTTTC. The chain couples TRBV6-1 to TRBJ2-6; 10 nucleotides align to TRBD1. Per germline, CDR1 MNHNS and CDR2 SASEGT. The V gene end was trimmed by 6 bases and the J gene end by 2 bases; junction bases not matched to a gene: 4. The CDR3 has 16 residues.

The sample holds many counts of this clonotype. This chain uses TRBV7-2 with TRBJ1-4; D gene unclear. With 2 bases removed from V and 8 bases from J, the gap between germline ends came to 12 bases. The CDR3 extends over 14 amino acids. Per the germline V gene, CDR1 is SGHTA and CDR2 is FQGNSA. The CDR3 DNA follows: TGTGCCAGCAGCTTACTGCCGGGTGGAGAAAAACTGTTTTTT. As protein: CASSLLPGGEKLFF.

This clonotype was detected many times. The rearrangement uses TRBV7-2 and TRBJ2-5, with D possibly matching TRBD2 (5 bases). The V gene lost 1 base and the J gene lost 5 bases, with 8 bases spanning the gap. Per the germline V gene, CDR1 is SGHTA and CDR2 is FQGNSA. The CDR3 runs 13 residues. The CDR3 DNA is TGTGCCAGCAGCTTAGGGTGGGAGGAGACCCAGTACTTC. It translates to CASSLGWEETQYF.

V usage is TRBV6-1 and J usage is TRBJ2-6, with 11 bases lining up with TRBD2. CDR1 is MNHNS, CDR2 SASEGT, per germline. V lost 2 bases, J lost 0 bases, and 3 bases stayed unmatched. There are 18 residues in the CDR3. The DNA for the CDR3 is TGTGCCAGCAGTGAAACTAGCGGGAGCTTCTCTGGGGCCAACGTCCTGACTTTC. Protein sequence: CASSETSGSFSGANVLTF.

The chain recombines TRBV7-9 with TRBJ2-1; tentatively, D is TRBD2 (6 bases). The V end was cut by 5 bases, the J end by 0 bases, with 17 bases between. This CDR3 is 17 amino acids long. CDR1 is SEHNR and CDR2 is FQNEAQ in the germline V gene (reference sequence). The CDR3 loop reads CASSVGDSSGSYNEQFF. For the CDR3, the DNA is TGTGCCAGCAGCGTAGGGGACTCCTCGGGCTCCTACAATGAGCAGTTCTTC.

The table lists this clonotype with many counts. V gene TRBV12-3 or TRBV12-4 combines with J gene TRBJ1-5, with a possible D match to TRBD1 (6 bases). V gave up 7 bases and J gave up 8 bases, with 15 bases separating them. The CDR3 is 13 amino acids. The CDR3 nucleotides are TGTGCCAGCAAAGGACAGCCTAATGAGCCCCAGCATTTT. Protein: CASKGQPNEPQHF.

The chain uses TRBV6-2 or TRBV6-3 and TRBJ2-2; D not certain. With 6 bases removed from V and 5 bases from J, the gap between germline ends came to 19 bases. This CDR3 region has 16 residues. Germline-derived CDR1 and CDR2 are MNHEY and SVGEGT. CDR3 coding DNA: TGTGCCAGCAGCGCCACGTTGCGTAAAGAGACCGGGGAGCTGTTTTTT. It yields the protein CASSATLRKETGELFF.

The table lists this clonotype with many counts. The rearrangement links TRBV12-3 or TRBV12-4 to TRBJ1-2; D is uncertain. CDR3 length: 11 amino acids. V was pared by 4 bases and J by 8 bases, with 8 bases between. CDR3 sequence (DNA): TGTGCCAGCAGTTCCCTCACCGGCTACACCTTC. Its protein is CASSSLTGYTF.

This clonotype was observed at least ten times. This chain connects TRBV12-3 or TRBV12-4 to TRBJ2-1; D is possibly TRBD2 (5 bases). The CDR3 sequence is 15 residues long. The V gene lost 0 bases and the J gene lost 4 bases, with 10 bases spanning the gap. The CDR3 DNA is TGTGCCAGCAGTTTAGCGAGCGGTTTGTACAATGAGCAGTTCTTC. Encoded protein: CASSLASGLYNEQFF.

The CDR3 spells CASSLGRGGGNTIYF. The CDR3 DNA reads TGTGCCAGCAGCCTAGGGCGAGGGGGTGGAAACACCATATATTTT. The chain links TRBV7-3 to TRBJ1-3, with a tentative D call TRBD1 (6 bases). Looked up from germline, CDR1 is SGHTA and CDR2 is FQGTGA. The V end was cut by 5 bases, the J end by 3 bases, with 14 bases between. The CDR3 has 15 residues.

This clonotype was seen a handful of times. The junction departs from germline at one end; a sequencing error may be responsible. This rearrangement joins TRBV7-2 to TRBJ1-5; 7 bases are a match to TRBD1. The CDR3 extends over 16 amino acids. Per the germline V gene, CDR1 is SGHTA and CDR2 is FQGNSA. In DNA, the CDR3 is TGTGCCAGCAGCCTAGCTGGCAGGGGGATTGGTCAGCCCCAGCATTTT. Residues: CASSLAGRGIGQPQHF.

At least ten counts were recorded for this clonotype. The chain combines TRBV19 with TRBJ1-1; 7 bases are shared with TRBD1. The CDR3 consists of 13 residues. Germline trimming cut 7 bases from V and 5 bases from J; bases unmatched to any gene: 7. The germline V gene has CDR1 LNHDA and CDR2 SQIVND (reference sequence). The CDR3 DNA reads TGTGCCAGTAAGGGGGCCCCGGGGACTGAAGCTTTCTTT. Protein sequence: CASKGAPGTEAFF.

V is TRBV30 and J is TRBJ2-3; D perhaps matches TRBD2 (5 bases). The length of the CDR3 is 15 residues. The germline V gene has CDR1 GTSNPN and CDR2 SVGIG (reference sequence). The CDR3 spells CAWRAGRRNTDTQYF. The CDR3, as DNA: TGTGCTTGGCGGGCTGGACGGAGGAACACAGATACGCAGTATTTT. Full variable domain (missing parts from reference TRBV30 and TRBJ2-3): SQTIHQWPATLVQPVGSPLSLECTVEGTSNPNLYWYRQAAGRGLQLLFYSVGIGQISSEVPQNLSASRPQDRQFILSSKKLLLSDSGFYLCAWRAGRRNTDTQYFGPGTRLTVL.

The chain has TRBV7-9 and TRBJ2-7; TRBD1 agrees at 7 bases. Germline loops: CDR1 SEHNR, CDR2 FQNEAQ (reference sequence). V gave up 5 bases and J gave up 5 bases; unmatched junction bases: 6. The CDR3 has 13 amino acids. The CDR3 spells CASSMTGSHEQYF. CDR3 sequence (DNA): TGTGCCAGCAGCATGACAGGGTCCCACGAGCAGTACTTC.

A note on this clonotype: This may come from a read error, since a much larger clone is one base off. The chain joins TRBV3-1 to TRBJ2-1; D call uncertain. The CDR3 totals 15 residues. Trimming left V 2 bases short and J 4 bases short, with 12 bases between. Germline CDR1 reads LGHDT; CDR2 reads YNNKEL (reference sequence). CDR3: CASSQHGVRYNEQFF. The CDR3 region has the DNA TGTGCCAGCAGCCAACATGGAGTTCGGTACAATGAGCAGTTCTTC.

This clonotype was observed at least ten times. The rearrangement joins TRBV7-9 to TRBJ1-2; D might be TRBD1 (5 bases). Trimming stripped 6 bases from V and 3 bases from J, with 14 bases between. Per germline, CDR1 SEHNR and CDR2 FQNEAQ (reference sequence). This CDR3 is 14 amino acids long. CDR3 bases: TGTGCCAGCAGGTCCCTAGGCAGGGACTATGGCTACACCTTC. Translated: CASRSLGRDYGYTF.

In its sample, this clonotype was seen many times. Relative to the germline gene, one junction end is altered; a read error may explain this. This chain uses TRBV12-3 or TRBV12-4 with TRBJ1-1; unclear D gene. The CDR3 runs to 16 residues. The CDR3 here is CASSLGPLGLNTEAFF. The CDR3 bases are TGTGCCAGCAGTTTAGGGCCACTAGGACTGAATACTGAAGCTTTCTTT.

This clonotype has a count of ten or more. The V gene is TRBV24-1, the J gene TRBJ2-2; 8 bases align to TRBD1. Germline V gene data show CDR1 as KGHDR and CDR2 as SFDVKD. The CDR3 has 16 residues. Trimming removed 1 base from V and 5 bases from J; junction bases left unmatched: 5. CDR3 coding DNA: TGTGCCACCAGTGATTTTGGACAGGGCGAAACCGGGGAGCTGTTTTTT. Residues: CATSDFGQGETGELFF.